Below, 4 T cell receptor beta chains from the same sample are listed, as sequenced in a study of T-cell memory formation after mild COVID-19. Using its own MiXCR run on the 5' RACE reads, TCRdb lists one record per CDR3 protein. The table includes hundreds of thousands of distinct CDR3 sequences, 16% detected once. Specimen: PBMCs or a T cell subset sorted from them (not recorded which). Source of these receptors: a man between 18 and 29 years old who had mild COVID-19 (a few samples of this study predate the infection). Cell type and time point are not known.

V usage is TRBV7-2 and J usage is TRBJ1-2; tentative D call: TRBD1 (5 bases). This CDR3 region has 15 residues. Germline CDR1 SGHTA, CDR2 FQGNSA. V was cut by 4 bases and J by 9 bases, with 21 bases left in between. The CDR3 DNA follows: TGTGCCAGCAGCTCGAAGCAGGGCGTCTACCATCGCTACACCTTC. This gives the protein CASSSKQGVYHRYTF.

This clonotype has only a few counts. The rearrangement links TRBV7-2 to TRBJ1-1; D is undetermined. Deletions cut 5 bases from V and 5 bases from J, with 18 bases between. This CDR3 has 15 amino acids. Looked up from germline, CDR1 is SGHTA and CDR2 is FQGNSA. The CDR3: CASSLSASMRTEAFF. The CDR3 DNA follows: TGTGCCAGCAGCCTCTCGGCGAGCATGAGGACTGAAGCTTTCTTT.

There are a few counts of this clonotype. The J gene is TRBJ2-1, the V gene TRBV6-5; TRBD2 matches 8 bases. Trimming at V came to 6 bases and at J to 3 bases, leaving 7 bases not matched to a gene. Germline V gene sequence: CDR1 MNHEY, CDR2 SVGAGI. The CDR3 extends over 15 amino acids. The CDR3 DNA is TGTGCCAGCAGCAACGGGGGGGCGGACTACAATGAGCAGTTCTTC. Its protein product is CASSNGGADYNEQFF.

The chain employs TRBV6-6 and TRBJ1-1; tentatively, D is TRBD1 (5 bases). V was clipped by 6 bases and J by 4 bases, with 12 bases between them. Looked up from germline, CDR1 is MNHNY and CDR2 is SVGAGI (reference sequence). The CDR3 is 13 residues long. The CDR3, as DNA: TGTGCCAGCAGAACCTCTGGGGGCACTGAAGCTTTCTTT. It yields the protein CASRTSGGTEAFF.